A single sample is the source of the 27 T cell receptor beta chains below, sequenced in a study of T cell repertoires in cytomegalovirus infection. Each CDR3 protein gets one entry after TCRdb re-called the reads with MiXCR. The sample has 230,000 or so distinct CDR3 sequences, around 15% seen once. Sequencing used CD8+ T cells from PBMCs. The receptors were sampled from a human donor in good health (CMV status not recorded). Some clones in this sample may be carry-over from other donors' samples.

The V call is TRBV6-1, the J call TRBJ1-5; D remains ambiguous. There are 17 residues in the CDR3. V was trimmed by 8 bases and J by 4 bases, leaving 24 bases between them. CDR1 MNHNS and CDR2 SASEGT come from the germline V gene. CDR3 in DNA: TGTGCCAGCGAAGACCCCAACGACCCGAGGCCAAATCAGCCCCAGCATTTT. Translating it yields CASEDPNDPRPNQPQHF.

The V and J genes are TRBV28 and TRBJ2-5; tentative D call: TRBD2 (5 bases). The CDR3 consists of 14 residues. Trimming pared 5 bases from V and 5 bases from J, leaving 15 bases between. Germline V CDR1 and CDR2: MDHEN, SYDVKM. CDR3 residues: CASSKDSSSETQYF. CDR3 bases: TGTGCCAGCAGTAAGGACTCCTCGTCGGAGACCCAGTACTTC.

Ten or more counts support this clonotype. V usage is TRBV19 and J usage is TRBJ2-1; no reliable D call. From germline, CDR1 is LNHDA and CDR2 SQIVND (reference sequence). V lost 10 bases and J 9 bases, leaving 10 bases between the germline ends. This CDR3 region has 10 residues. Written as DNA, the CDR3 is TGTGCCATTCCGTTTTGTGAGCAGTTCTTC. Amino acid sequence: CAIPFCEQFF.

The chain carries TRBV5-6 and TRBJ2-4; D is undetermined. Germline V gene sequence: CDR1 SGHDT, CDR2 YYEEEE. The V and J ends lost 0 bases and 8 bases respectively, with 12 bases between them. CDR3 size: 14 residues. The CDR3 spells CASSLVGQKDIQYF. DNA for the CDR3: TGTGCCAGCAGCTTGGTGGGCCAGAAGGACATTCAGTACTTC.

This clonotype was found a few times. V gene TRBV4-3 combines with J gene TRBJ1-2; 8 nucleotides align to TRBD1. Per the germline V gene, CDR1 is LGHNA and CDR2 is YSLEER. The CDR3 consists of 14 residues. Trimming at V came to 0 bases and at J to 7 bases, leaving 4 bases not matched to a gene. CDR3 sequence (DNA): TGCGCCAGCAGCCAAGAGGGCACAGGGGGTGGCTACACCTTC. As protein: CASSQEGTGGGYTF.

The chain links TRBV29-1 to TRBJ1-1, with D unresolved. The CDR3 has 12 amino acids. With 3 bases removed from V and 1 base from J, the gap between germline ends came to 6 bases. The V gene's germline CDR1 is SQVTM and CDR2 ANQGSEA. For the CDR3, the DNA is TGCAGCGTTGATGCTGGGAACACTGAAGCTTTCTTT. It is translated as CSVDAGNTEAFF.

The chain links TRBV4-1 to TRBJ2-7; D might be TRBD1 (5 bases). The V end was cut by 0 bases, the J end by 1 base, with 7 bases between. Germline lookup yields CDR1 MGHRA and CDR2 YSYEKL. The CDR3 consists of 14 residues. As DNA, the CDR3 is TGCGCCAGCAGCCAAGAAAGGGGTTCCTACGAGCAGTACTTC. This gives the protein CASSQERGSYEQYF.

The chain combines TRBV29-1 with TRBJ2-7, with D uncertain. Germline-derived CDR1 and CDR2 are SQVTM and ANQGSEA. Trimming cost V 4 bases and J 3 bases, with 13 bases left between them. CDR3 length equals 13 residues. The CDR3 sequence is CSVVTETGYEQYF. In DNA form, the CDR3 reads TGCAGCGTTGTTACAGAAACTGGCTACGAGCAGTACTTC.

The sample holds many counts of this clonotype. This chain joins TRBV7-6 and TRBJ1-2; TRBD1 is a possible D gene (6 bases). Germline lookup yields CDR1 SGHVS and CDR2 FNYEAQ. The CDR3 consists of 12 residues. The V end lost 5 bases, the J end lost 4 bases, and 8 bases lay between the germline ends. DNA of the CDR3: TGTGCCAGCAGCCCGGACAGCTATGGCTACACCTTC. It is translated as CASSPDSYGYTF.

This clonotype was recorded at least ten times. This sequence joins TRBV28 and TRBJ2-7; 9 bases fit TRBD1. J was trimmed by 4 bases and V by 5 bases; bases with no gene match: 6. Looked up from germline, CDR1 is MDHEN and CDR2 is SYDVKM. The CDR3 totals 14 residues. CDR3 coding DNA: TGTGCCAGCAGTCCTCACAGGGGGCAATACGAGCAGTACTTC. It yields the protein CASSPHRGQYEQYF.

This clonotype has a count of ten or more. V and J are TRBV7-2 and TRBJ2-2; D is ambiguous. The CDR3 covers 15 residues. Trimming cost V 7 bases and J 3 bases, with 15 bases left between them. Germline V gene data show CDR1 as SGHTA and CDR2 as FQGNSA. The CDR3 is CASTHPERDTGELFF. The CDR3 DNA follows: TGTGCCAGCACCCACCCCGAACGGGACACCGGGGAGCTGTTTTTT.

This clonotype turned up a few times. This chain connects TRBV4-1 to TRBJ2-1; D unclear. V lost 2 bases to trimming and J lost 9 bases, with 14 bases between them. The CDR3 spans 14 residues. Germline values: CDR1 MGHRA, CDR2 YSYEKL. The CDR3 here is CASSQITSVGEQFF. For the CDR3, the DNA is TGCGCCAGCAGCCAAATCACTTCTGTCGGTGAGCAGTTCTTC.

The V call is TRBV6-1, the J call TRBJ2-7; no clear D. Germline CDR1 MNHNS, CDR2 SASEGT. The V end was cut by 0 bases, the J end by 4 bases, with 7 bases between. There are 13 residues in the CDR3. The DNA for the CDR3 is TGTGCCAGCAGTGAAGCCCTGGGGTACGAGCAGTACTTC. Translating gives CASSEALGYEQYF.

This clonotype was counted ten times or more. The chain is built from TRBV2 and TRBJ2-7, with a weak D call TRBD1 (5 bases). This CDR3 has 12 amino acids. CDR1 SNHLY and CDR2 FYNNEI come from the germline V gene. Trimming removed 5 bases at V and 6 bases at J, with 11 bases between. The CDR3 bases are TGTGCCAGCAGTTTGTCAGGGTTCGAGCAGTACTTC. Encoded protein: CASSLSGFEQYF.

A few counts support this clonotype. The genes are TRBV15 and TRBJ2-1; 7 nucleotides match TRBD1. V was clipped by 3 bases and J by 6 bases; unmatched bases: 8. This CDR3 comprises 15 residues. CDR1 is LNHNV, CDR2 YYDKDF, per germline (reference sequence). The CDR3 spells CATSSRRQGVNEQFF. CDR3 in DNA: TGTGCCACCAGCAGCCGGAGACAGGGCGTCAATGAGCAGTTCTTC.

V usage is TRBV29-1 and J usage is TRBJ2-5, with D uncertain. Germline values: CDR1 SQVTM, CDR2 ANQGSEA. CDR3 length equals 12 residues. The germline V and J ends were trimmed by 3 bases and 5 bases, with 10 bases remaining between them. The CDR3 spells CSVDGSMETQYF. The CDR3 DNA follows: TGCAGCGTTGATGGTAGCATGGAGACCCAGTACTTC. Complete variable domain (other parts from reference TRBV29-1 and TRBJ2-5): SAVISQKPSRDICQRGTSLTIQCQVDSQVTMMFWYRQQPGQSLTLIATANQGSEATYESGFVIDKFPISRPNLTFSTLTVSNMSPEDSSIYLCSVDGSMETQYFGPGTRLLVL.

V usage is TRBV12-5 and J usage is TRBJ1-1; D not certain. The ends were cut back, 4 bases at V and 11 bases at J, with 14 bases in the middle. The CDR3 is 12 residues long. The germline gives CDR1 LGHNT, CDR2 FRNRAP. The CDR3 DNA reads TGTGCTAGTGGTTGGTCCCCCTCGCTTGCTTTCTTT. Protein: CASGWSPSLAFF. The full variable domain, with the rest looked up from reference TRBV12-5 and TRBJ1-1, is DARVTQTPRHKVTEMGQEVTMRCQPILGHNTVFWYRQTMMQGLELLAYFRNRAPLDDSGMPKDRFSAEMPDATLATLKIQPSEPRDSAVYFCASGWSPSLAFFGQGTRLTVV.

The J gene is TRBJ2-6, the V gene TRBV14; maybe TRBD1 (5 bases). There are 15 residues in the CDR3. Germline CDR1 SGHDN, CDR2 FVKESK. Trimming cost V 4 bases and J 0 bases, with 7 bases left between them. The chain's CDR3 is CASSRQSSGANVLTF. The CDR3 DNA follows: TGTGCCAGCAGCCGACAGAGCTCTGGGGCCAACGTCCTGACTTTC.

Only a few counts were recorded for this clonotype. The chain uses TRBV6-1 and TRBJ2-7; either TRBD1 or TRBD2 may fit D (5 bases each). Germline CDR1 and CDR2: MNHNS and SASEGT. The germline V and J ends were trimmed by 5 bases and 5 bases, with 19 bases remaining between them. The length of the CDR3 is 15 residues. CDR3 sequence reads: CASSLTGLQSHEQYF. The CDR3, as DNA: TGTGCCAGCAGTCTAACAGGACTCCAGTCCCACGAGCAGTACTTC.

The rearrangement joins TRBV11-2 to TRBJ1-2, with D perhaps TRBD1 (6 bases). There are 16 residues in the CDR3. Germline CDR1 SGHAT, CDR2 FQNNGV. The ends were cut back, 5 bases at V and 0 bases at J, with 16 bases in the middle. CDR3 DNA: TGTGCCAGCAGCCAATATGCCTGGGGGCCTAACTATGGCTACACCTTC. Its protein is CASSQYAWGPNYGYTF.

This sequence joins TRBV6-5 and TRBJ2-7; TRBD2 is a possible D gene (5 bases). The germline V and J ends were trimmed by 4 bases and 3 bases, with 13 bases remaining between them. The length of the CDR3 is 14 residues. The germline V gene has CDR1 MNHEY and CDR2 SVGAGI. CDR3 in amino acids: CASSFGLESYEQYF. CDR3 coding DNA: TGTGCCAGCAGTTTCGGACTCGAGAGCTACGAGCAGTACTTC.

The chain has TRBV2 and TRBJ1-2, with 7 bases fitting TRBD1. The CDR3 sequence is 13 residues long. CDR1 is SNHLY and CDR2 is FYNNEI in the germline V gene. The J segment lost 7 bases and the V segment lost 9 bases, leaving 11 bases of the junction unmatched. CDR3 amino acids: CASRQGAVIGYTF. In nucleotides, the CDR3 is TGTGCCAGTCGACAGGGAGCTGTAATTGGCTACACCTTC.

This chain uses TRBV5-6 with TRBJ2-3; perhaps TRBD2 as D (6 bases). V was pared by 4 bases and J by 5 bases, with 14 bases between. Germline V gives CDR1 SGHDT, CDR2 YYEEEE. The CDR3 is 14 residues long. The CDR3, as DNA: TGTGCCAGCAGCAAGCCATGGACTAAAGATACGCAGTATTTT. Translated: CASSKPWTKDTQYF.

V usage is TRBV5-6 and J usage is TRBJ1-2, with a tentative D call TRBD1 (5 bases). This CDR3 spans 14 amino acids. Per germline, CDR1 SGHDT and CDR2 YYEEEE. The V and J ends lost 4 bases and 4 bases respectively, with 14 bases between them. CDR3 sequence reads: CASSPSGRVYGYTF. The CDR3 region has the DNA TGTGCCAGCAGCCCCTCGGGCAGGGTCTATGGCTACACCTTC.

This clonotype was counted many times. V gene TRBV7-8 combines with J gene TRBJ2-7; the D is unclear. The V gene's germline CDR1 is SGHVS and CDR2 FQNEAQ. This CDR3 is 13 amino acids long. V dropped 1 base and J dropped 7 bases, with 11 bases sitting between them. Written as DNA, the CDR3 is TGTGCCAGCAGCTTAGGGGCACTCTTGGAGCAGTACTTC. Residues: CASSLGALLEQYF.

This clonotype has at least ten counts. The chain has TRBV4-2 and TRBJ2-1; 9 bases agree with TRBD2. V lost 0 bases to trimming and J lost 7 bases; unmatched junction nucleotides: 7. This CDR3 spans 16 amino acids. Germline V CDR1 and CDR2: LGHNA, YNFKEQ. DNA for the CDR3: TGTGCCAGCAGCCAAGATCAAAGCGGGGGGTCGAATGAGCAGTTCTTC. This gives the protein CASSQDQSGGSNEQFF.

The chain employs TRBV9 and TRBJ2-3; a possible D gene is TRBD2 (7 bases). Germline lookup yields CDR1 SGDLS and CDR2 YYNGEE. V was trimmed by 4 bases and J by 1 base, leaving 13 bases between them. The CDR3 runs to 15 residues. The CDR3 spells CASSFGGLGTDTQYF. CDR3 bases: TGTGCCAGCAGCTTCGGGGGGCTGGGCACAGATACGCAGTATTTT. The full variable domain, its missing parts supplied by reference TRBV9 and TRBJ2-3, is DSGVTQTPKHLITATGQRVTLRCSPRSGDLSVYWYQQSLDQGLQFLIQYYNGEERAKGNILERFSAQQFPDLHSELNLSSLELGDSALYFCASSFGGLGTDTQYFGPGTRLTVL.